This T cell receptor beta chain was sequenced during a study of T cell changes during pregnancy in multiple sclerosis. Produced via immunoSEQ multiplex PCR; TCRdb's table is partial and in-frame only. The data contain about 79,000 clones, 75% to 95% of them singletons. With 2 bases clipped from V and 14 bases from J, the junction kept 5 bases outside the gene matches. The CDR3 is made up of 11 amino acids. The V gene's germline CDR1 is SGHVS and CDR2 FQNEAQ. The sequencing here drew on CD4+ T cells from peripheral blood mononuclear cells, taken in the second trimester of pregnancy. The genes are TRBV7-8 and TRBJ1-1, with 7 bases fitting TRBD1. The origin of this receptor is a female donor with multiple sclerosis, enrolled in a pregnancy study. As DNA, the CDR3 is TGTGCCAGCAGCTTAATCCAGGGGGTGTTCTTT. Amino acids: CASSLIQGVFF.